This entry lists 3 T cell receptor beta chains sequenced from one sample in a study of OX40 agonist ivuxolimab in advanced cancers. Data came from immunoSEQ multiplex PCR; TCRdb stores just in-frame clones and leaves some out. The data show about 120,000 clones, approximately 89% seen once. The sample consisted of CD4+ or CD8+ T cells sorted from blood, taken in a trial of the OX40 agonist ivuxolimab. The receptors derive from an adult with an advanced solid tumor such as melanoma, head and neck, liver or kidney cancer.

This chain joins TRBV5-4 and TRBJ2-3; no reliable D call. Germline V gene sequence: CDR1 SGHNT, CDR2 YYREEE (reference sequence). CDR3 length: 14 residues. Deletions cut 0 bases from V and 2 bases from J, with 7 bases between. This CDR3 reads CASSLGALTDTQYF. Here the CDR3 DNA reads TGTGCCAGCAGCTTGGGCGCCCTCACAGATACGCAGTATTTT. Full variable domain (outside the CDR3, taken from reference TRBV5-4 and TRBJ2-3): ETGVTQSPTHLIKTRGQQVTLRCSSQSGHNTVSWYQQALGQGPQFIFQYYREEENGRGNFPPRFSGLQFPNYSSELNVNALELDDSALYLCASSLGALTDTQYFGPGTRLTVL.

This clone showed up just a few times. The chain joins TRBV7-2 to TRBJ2-2; TRBD2 aligns across 8 bases. The length of the CDR3 is 15 residues. Per germline, CDR1 SGHTA and CDR2 FQGNSA. V was clipped by 0 bases and J by 7 bases; unmatched bases: 4. The CDR3 bases are TGTGCCAGCAGCTTAGCTAGCGGGACGGTCGGGGAGCTGTTTTTT. This translates into CASSLASGTVGELFF.

V usage is TRBV27 and J usage is TRBJ2-4; 11 positions agree with TRBD1. J gave up 9 bases and V 5 bases, and 9 bases lay outside the gene matches. The CDR3 runs to 15 residues. Germline V lookup: CDR1 MNHEY, CDR2 SMNVEV (reference sequence). The CDR3 loop reads CASSPSRDRGIIQYF. The CDR3 nucleotides read TGTGCCAGCAGTCCCTCCCGGGACAGGGGGATCATTCAGTACTTC.